Each of the 24 T cell receptor beta chains below was sequenced from the same sample in a study of Graves' ophthalmopathy and Graves' hyperthyroidism. RNA transcripts served as template for amplifying TCR beta CDR3 sequences. RT-PCR with HTBI primers came first, then second-round multiplex PCR. One entry per CDR3 protein, called by TCRdb with MiXCR from the multiplex PCR reads. In the table there are 580,000 or so distinct CDR3 sequences, less than 40% of which are singletons. Sequenced material: peripheral blood or thyroid tissue (not recorded which). The receptors originated from an adult man with Graves' hyperthyroidism.

This clonotype was counted at least ten times. The chain carries TRBV5-1 and TRBJ2-7; 7 bases agree with TRBD1. The germline CDR1 and CDR2 sequences are SGHRS and YFSETQ. Trimming cost V 0 bases and J 3 bases; bases outside gene matches: 6. This CDR3 is built from 15 residues. CDR3 amino acids: CASSLDVTGFYEQYF. Written as DNA, the CDR3 is TGCGCCAGCAGCTTGGATGTGACAGGGTTCTACGAGCAGTACTTC.

V is TRBV20-1 and J is TRBJ2-7; D tentatively reads TRBD1 or TRBD2 (6 bases each). Germline CDR1 reads DFQATT; CDR2 reads SNEGSKA (reference sequence). The V and J ends lost 3 bases and 7 bases respectively, with 13 bases between them. The CDR3 covers 12 residues. This CDR3 reads CSARQGRQEQYF. CDR3 sequence (DNA): TGCAGTGCTAGGCAGGGGAGGCAAGAGCAGTACTTC.

This clonotype was seen ten or more times. The chain recombines TRBV7-2 with TRBJ1-6; D may be TRBD1 (6 bases). Looked up from germline, CDR1 is SGHTA and CDR2 is FQGNSA. There are 15 residues in the CDR3. V lost 5 bases, J lost 5 bases, and 13 bases lay in between. The CDR3 nucleotides read TGTGCCAGCAGCCGAGGGGGGCAGAATAATTCACCCCTCCACTTT. It encodes CASSRGGQNNSPLHF.

This clonotype was counted only a few times. The chain links TRBV29-1 to TRBJ2-2, with D tentatively TRBD2 (5 bases). This CDR3 is 13 amino acids long. The ends were cut back, 5 bases at V and 4 bases at J, with 11 bases in the middle. From germline, CDR1 is SQVTM and CDR2 ANQGSEA. CDR3 sequence reads: CSVISGPTGELFF. The CDR3 coding sequence is TGCAGCGTTATCAGCGGCCCCACCGGGGAGCTGTTTTTT.

This clonotype was seen at least ten times. The chain combines TRBV12-3 or TRBV12-4 with TRBJ1-4, with D possibly matching TRBD1 (5 bases). The CDR3 consists of 13 residues. V was trimmed by 5 bases and J by 8 bases, leaving 12 bases between them. The DNA of the CDR3 is TGTGCCAGCAGTAGGGACCGCGGCGAAAAACTGTTTTTT. Residues: CASSRDRGEKLFF.

This clonotype was found a few times. The chain combines TRBV5-4 with TRBJ2-7; TRBD2 matches at 7 bases. This CDR3 has 15 amino acids. Germline assignment: CDR1 SGHNT and CDR2 YYREEE (reference sequence). Unmatched junction bases numbered 9, after V lost 1 base and J lost 5 bases. The DNA for the CDR3 is TGTGCCAGCAGCTTGTGGGAGGGTTACAGCAACGAGCAGTACTTC. As protein: CASSLWEGYSNEQYF. The variable domain in full, completed from reference TRBV5-4 and TRBJ2-7, reads ETGVTQSPTHLIKTRGQQVTLRCSSQSGHNTVSWYQQALGQGPQFIFQYYREEENGRGNFPPRFSGLQFPNYSSELNVNALELDDSALYLCASSLWEGYSNEQYFGPGTRLTVT.

This clonotype was observed a few times. The chain is built from TRBV5-1 and TRBJ2-2, with 10 positions matching TRBD1. Germline CDR1 reads SGHRS; CDR2 reads YFSETQ. The CDR3 totals 15 residues. V lost 1 base to trimming and J lost 8 bases; unmatched junction nucleotides: 5. CDR3 sequence reads: CASSLSTGGSGELFF. The CDR3 DNA is TGCGCCAGCAGCTTGTCGACAGGGGGCTCGGGGGAGCTGTTTTTT.

The sample holds many counts of this clonotype. The chain links TRBV5-8 to TRBJ2-7, with 7 bases identical to TRBD1. This CDR3 is 12 amino acids long. Unmatched junction bases numbered 2, after V lost 3 bases and J lost 5 bases. Germline lookup yields CDR1 SGHTS and CDR2 YDEGEE. The DNA of the CDR3 is TGTGCCAGCAGCTACAGGGGTCACGAGCAGTACTTC. It specifies CASSYRGHEQYF.

On this clonotype: A much larger clone differs from this one at a single base, so this may be a read error. V usage is TRBV3-1 and J usage is TRBJ2-2; D is perhaps TRBD2 (5 bases). This CDR3 has 14 residues. Germline CDR1 and CDR2: LGHDT and YNNKEL (reference sequence). The DNA for the CDR3 is TGTGCCAGCAGCCATGACCTGACGGCCGGGGAGCTGGTTTTT. Translated, it gives CASSHDLTAGELVF.

This clonotype was picked up one time. The J gene is TRBJ2-7, the V gene TRBV7-2, with D maybe TRBD1 (5 bases). Trimming took off 1 base at V and 10 bases at J, with 11 bases between the two ends. The CDR3 runs 12 residues. Per the germline V gene, CDR1 is SGHTA and CDR2 is FQGNSA. The CDR3 DNA reads TGTGCCAGCAGCTTAGTCCGAGACAGCCAGTACTTC. Translated, it gives CASSLVRDSQYF.

There are many counts of this clonotype. V is TRBV9 and J is TRBJ1-2; D is unclear. CDR1 SGDLS and CDR2 YYNGEE come from the germline V gene. The CDR3 loop spans 13 amino acids. V lost 0 bases, J lost 8 bases, and 11 bases lay in between. The CDR3 protein is CASSVDYGGGYTF. CDR3 nucleotides: TGTGCCAGCAGCGTAGATTACGGCGGGGGCTACACCTTC. The entire variable domain, with the rest obtained from reference TRBV9 and TRBJ1-2, is as follows: DSGVTQTPKHLITATGQRVTLRCSPRSGDLSVYWYQQSLDQGLQFLIQYYNGEERAKGNILERFSAQQFPDLHSELNLSSLELGDSALYFCASSVDYGGGYTFGSGTRLTVV.

This clonotype appeared many times. The J gene is TRBJ2-7, the V gene TRBV20-1, with TRBD2 matching over 8 bases. In germline, CDR1 is DFQATT, CDR2 SNEGSKA (reference sequence). Trimming cost V 1 base and J 1 base; bases outside gene matches: 9. This CDR3 is built from 16 residues. In DNA form, the CDR3 reads TGCAGTGCTAGAGTCGCGGGGGGCCCCTTTTCCTACGAGCAGTACTTC. Protein sequence: CSARVAGGPFSYEQYF.

Comments on this clonotype: Likely a read error: the CDR3 ends without its conserved phenylalanine or tryptophan. The V and J genes are TRBV12-3 or TRBV12-4 and TRBJ1-2, with D perhaps TRBD1 (6 bases). V gave up 7 bases and J gave up 7 bases, with 22 bases separating them. This CDR3 spans 15 amino acids. The CDR3 sequence: CASTLTTTGGGGYTL. In DNA, the CDR3 is TGTGCCAGCACTTTGACGACGACAGGAGGCGGTGGCTACACCCTC.

This rearrangement joins TRBV7-2 to TRBJ1-5; D not certain. The CDR3 totals 14 residues. V was pared by 1 base and J by 14 bases, with 18 bases between. Per the germline V gene, CDR1 is SGHTA and CDR2 is FQGNSA. The CDR3 nucleotides are TGTGCCAGCAGCTTAGGGCTAGCGGGAGGATCCGAGCATTTT. Its protein product is CASSLGLAGGSEHF.

The chain links TRBV20-1 to TRBJ1-1; TRBD1 agrees at 8 bases. The CDR3 spans 15 residues. Losses at the gene ends were 0 bases for V and 7 bases for J; bases not matched to a gene: 10. The germline V gene encodes CDR1 DFQATT and CDR2 SNEGSKA (reference sequence). CDR3 loop: CSARDHRTGFGEAFF. Written as DNA, the CDR3 is TGCAGTGCTAGAGACCACCGGACAGGGTTTGGTGAAGCTTTCTTT.

As to this clonotype: The limits of the CDR3 on the DNA are not certain, so only TCRdb's listed CDR3 is given. V is TRBV29-1 and J is TRBJ2-7; the table's D call TRBD1 went unverified against the DNA. The CDR3 contains 11 residues when both ends are counted. Germline V CDR1 and CDR2: SQVTM, ANQGSEA. The CDR3 reads CSVGTGNEQLF.

As regards this clonotype: A much larger clone sits a single nucleotide away, making a read error possible. The chain combines TRBV19 with TRBJ2-7, with D perhaps TRBD1 or TRBD2 (5 bases each). Germline loops: CDR1 LNHDA, CDR2 SQIVND (reference sequence). The V gene lost 4 bases and the J gene lost 3 bases, with 10 bases spanning the gap. The CDR3 spans 13 residues. The CDR3 is CASSNNGGYEQYF. DNA of the CDR3: TGTGCCAGTAGTAATAATGGGGGCTACGAGCAGTACTTC.

The table lists this clonotype with many counts. J is TRBJ1-4 and V is TRBV4-1; no firm D call. Germline CDR1 is MGHRA and CDR2 is YSYEKL. V lost 4 bases, J lost 14 bases, and 23 bases lay in between. The CDR3 totals 15 residues. The CDR3 nucleotides read TGCGCCAGCAGCCCCCTAGACGGGCCTAGAAGTTTGCTGTTTTTT. Encoded protein: CASSPLDGPRSLLFF.

This clonotype turned up a few times. The rearrangement uses TRBV20-1 and TRBJ2-5; 7 bases are a match to TRBD1. CDR1 is DFQATT, CDR2 SNEGSKA, per germline (reference sequence). After removal of 6 bases from V and 1 base from J, the junction contained 8 bases not matched to a gene. The CDR3 is 14 amino acids. This CDR3 reads CSALPGQTQETQYF. CDR3 DNA sequence: TGCAGTGCGCTACCGGGACAGACCCAAGAGACCCAGTACTTC.

The table lists this clonotype with many counts. The rearrangement uses TRBV6-1 and TRBJ2-7; D possibly uses TRBD1 or TRBD2 (5 bases each). Germline lookup yields CDR1 MNHNS and CDR2 SASEGT. The V end lost 6 bases, the J end lost 5 bases, and 20 bases lay between the germline ends. The CDR3 has 15 amino acids. The CDR3 sequence: CASRAWDGEGNEQYF. Here the CDR3 DNA reads TGTGCCAGCAGAGCCTGGGACGGAGAAGGAAACGAGCAGTACTTC.

The table lists this clonotype with a count of one. With a much larger clone just one base away, this may be a read error. Given the absence of the conserved phenylalanine or tryptophan at the CDR3 end, a read error is likely. The chain links TRBV5-1 to TRBJ1-1; perhaps TRBD1 as D (6 bases). The CDR3 is 14 amino acids. Trimming left V 6 bases short and J 4 bases short, with 16 bases between. CDR1 SGHRS and CDR2 YFSETQ come from the germline V gene. CDR3 amino acids: CASMIRGGGTEAFL. DNA of the CDR3: TGCGCCAGCATGATCCGGGGGGGCGGCACTGAAGCTTTCCTT.

The genes are TRBV5-5 and TRBJ2-5, with TRBD1 matching over 10 bases. The end of the DNA is better explained by TRBJ2-1, so the J call may be wrong. The CDR3 covers 13 residues. Per germline, CDR1 SGHKS and CDR2 YYEKEE (reference sequence). The CDR3 sequence is CASSLGDRGWQFF. The CDR3 DNA reads TGTGCCAGCAGCTTGGGGGACAGGGGATGGCAGTTCTTC.

The chain couples TRBV24-1 to TRBJ2-1, with D possibly called TRBD1 or TRBD2 (6 bases each). Germline V CDR1 and CDR2: KGHDR, SFDVKD. The length of the CDR3 is 14 residues. The V and J ends lost 9 bases and 8 bases respectively, with 19 bases between them. The CDR3 nucleotides are TGTGCCACCGGATATCCCGGGGGCGCGGATGAGCAGTTCTTC. Residues: CATGYPGGADEQFF.

In its sample, this clonotype was seen a few times. The chain has TRBV27 and TRBJ2-2; D is unresolved. The CDR3 has 16 residues. V gave up 3 bases and J gave up 0 bases, with 11 bases separating them. Germline values: CDR1 MNHEY, CDR2 SMNVEV (reference sequence). In nucleotides, the CDR3 is TGTGCCAGCAGTTTTTTGACCGGCTCGAACACCGGGGAGCTGTTTTTT. Its translation: CASSFLTGSNTGELFF.